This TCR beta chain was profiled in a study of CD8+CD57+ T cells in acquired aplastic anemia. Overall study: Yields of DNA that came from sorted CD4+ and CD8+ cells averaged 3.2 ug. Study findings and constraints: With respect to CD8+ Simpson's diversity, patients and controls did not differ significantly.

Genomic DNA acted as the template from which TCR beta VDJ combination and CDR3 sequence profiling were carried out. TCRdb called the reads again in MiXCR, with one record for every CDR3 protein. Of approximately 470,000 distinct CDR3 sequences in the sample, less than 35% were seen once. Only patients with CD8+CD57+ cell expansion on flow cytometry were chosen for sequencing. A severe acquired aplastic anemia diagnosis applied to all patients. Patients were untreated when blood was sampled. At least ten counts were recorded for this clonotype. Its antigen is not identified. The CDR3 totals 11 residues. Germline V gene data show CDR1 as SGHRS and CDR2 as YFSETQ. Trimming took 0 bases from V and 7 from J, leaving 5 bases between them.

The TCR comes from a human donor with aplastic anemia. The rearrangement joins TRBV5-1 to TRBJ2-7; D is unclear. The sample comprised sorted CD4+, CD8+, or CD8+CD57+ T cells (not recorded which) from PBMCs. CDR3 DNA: TGCGCCAGCAGCTTGGAGAGAGAGCAGTACTTC. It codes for CASSLEREQYF. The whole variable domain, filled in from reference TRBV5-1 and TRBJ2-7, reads KAGVTQTPRYLIKTRGQQVTLSCSPISGHRSVSWYQQTPGQGLQFLFEYFSETQRNKGNFPGRFSGRQFSNSRSEMNVSTLELGDSALYLCASSLEREQYFGPGTRLTVT.